This is a list of T cell receptor beta chains from one sample in a study of cytotoxic CD8 clonotypes in ibrutinib-treated CLL. Measured with immunoSEQ multiplex PCR; TCRdb has only the in-frame clones, and not every one. This repertoire shows about 160,000 clones, approximately 77% found once; its top ten account for around 2.1%. The sequencing here drew on PBMCs, taken after 12 months of ibrutinib treatment. These receptors were obtained from a human donor with chronic lymphocytic leukemia. Each CDR3 is given with its conserved first and last residue. Fields, in order: J gene, clone size, D gene, V gene, CDR3 protein, CDR3 DNA. D genes are given only for firm matches. The size entry is marked missing in some rows and otherwise reads once, few, many or a size class.

j_gene: TRBJ2-3; abundance: .; d_gene: .; v_gene: TRBV6-1; CDR3aa: CASSEGTASTDTQYF; CDR3nt: TGTGCCAGCAGTGAAGGGACAGCTAGCACAGATACGCAGTATTTT
j_gene: TRBJ2-7; abundance: .; d_gene: .; v_gene: TRBV10-3; CDR3aa: CAISEGVASYEQYF; CDR3nt: TGTGCCATCAGTGAGGGTGTAGCGTCCTACGAGCAGTACTTC
j_gene: TRBJ2-5; abundance: .; d_gene: .; v_gene: TRBV7-9; CDR3aa: CASSFESGQRTQYF; CDR3nt: TGTGCCAGCAGCTTTGAGTCGGGGCAGCGGACCCAGTACTTC
j_gene: TRBJ2-3; abundance: .; d_gene: TRBD2; v_gene: TRBV27; CDR3aa: CASKTLGLGTDTQYF; CDR3nt: TGTGCCAGCAAAACCCTAGGACTAGGCACAGATACGCAGTATTTT
j_gene: TRBJ2-1; abundance: .; d_gene: .; v_gene: TRBV5-4; CDR3aa: CASSRDPDNYNEQFF; CDR3nt: TGTGCCAGCAGCCGAGACCCGGACAACTACAATGAGCAGTTCTTC
j_gene: TRBJ1-5; abundance: few; d_gene: .; v_gene: TRBV15; CDR3aa: CATSRGTTSNQPQHF; CDR3nt: TGTGCCACCAGCAGAGGTACAACTAGCAATCAGCCCCAGCATTTT
j_gene: TRBJ2-3; abundance: .; d_gene: TRBD2; v_gene: TRBV7-2; CDR3aa: CASSFGTSGRRKGDTQYF; CDR3nt: TGTGCCAGCAGCTTCGGGACTAGCGGGAGACGTAAAGGAGATACGCAGTATTTT
j_gene: TRBJ1-3; abundance: .; d_gene: .; v_gene: TRBV5-1; CDR3aa: CASSPYPDIWTGNTIYF; CDR3nt: TGCGCCAGCAGCCCCTACCCCGACATCTGGACTGGAAACACCATATATTTT
j_gene: TRBJ2-1; abundance: .; d_gene: .; v_gene: TRBV7-2; CDR3aa: CASSLARDHEQFF; CDR3nt: TGTGCCAGCAGCTTGGCGCGTGACCATGAGCAGTTCTTC
j_gene: TRBJ1-5; abundance: .; d_gene: .; v_gene: TRBV6-5; CDR3aa: CASTKPIQPQHF; CDR3nt: TGTGCCAGCACGAAACCTATCCAGCCCCAGCATTTT
j_gene: TRBJ2-5; abundance: .; d_gene: .; v_gene: TRBV19; CDR3aa: CASSALTGYQETQYF; CDR3nt: TGTGCCAGTAGTGCCTTAACAGGGTACCAAGAGACCCAGTACTTC
j_gene: TRBJ1-1; abundance: few; d_gene: .; v_gene: TRBV4-2; CDR3aa: CASSQDQGGTEAFF; CDR3nt: TGTGCCAGCAGCCAAGACCAGGGAGGCACTGAAGCTTTCTTT
j_gene: TRBJ2-5; abundance: .; d_gene: .; v_gene: TRBV6-1; CDR3aa: CASSSAGTQYF; CDR3nt: TGTGCCAGCAGTTCCGCAGGGACCCAGTACTTC
j_gene: TRBJ1-5; abundance: .; d_gene: .; v_gene: TRBV19; CDR3aa: CASSYQQGNQPQHF; CDR3nt: TGTGCCAGTAGTTACCAACAGGGCAATCAGCCCCAGCATTTT
j_gene: TRBJ1-2; abundance: .; d_gene: TRBD1; v_gene: TRBV6-5; CDR3aa: CASSALGTGRNGYTF; CDR3nt: TGTGCCAGCAGTGCGCTCGGGACAGGGAGGAATGGCTACACCTTC
j_gene: TRBJ2-5; abundance: many; d_gene: .; v_gene: TRBV6-6; CDR3aa: CASSPDGGTQYF; CDR3nt: TGTGCCAGCAGTCCCGACGGGGGGACCCAGTACTTC
j_gene: TRBJ2-7; abundance: .; d_gene: .; v_gene: TRBV9; CDR3aa: CASSLDSYEQYF; CDR3nt: TGTGCCAGCAGCCTCGACTCCTACGAGCAGTACTTC
j_gene: TRBJ1-5; abundance: .; d_gene: TRBD1; v_gene: TRBV15; CDR3aa: CATSSEGQGRASQPQHF; CDR3nt: TGTGCCACCAGCAGCGAGGGACAGGGAAGAGCGAGTCAGCCCCAGCATTTT
j_gene: TRBJ1-1; abundance: .; d_gene: .; v_gene: TRBV5-1; CDR3aa: CASSFIWGSPNTEAFF; CDR3nt: TGCGCCAGCAGCTTCATCTGGGGGTCCCCGAACACTGAAGCTTTCTTT
j_gene: TRBJ2-5; abundance: .; d_gene: TRBD1; v_gene: TRBV5-1; CDR3aa: CACLLGQGDETQYF; CDR3nt: TGCGCCTGCCTCCTGGGACAGGGAGATGAGACCCAGTACTTC
j_gene: TRBJ2-1; abundance: .; d_gene: TRBD2; v_gene: TRBV5-1; CDR3aa: CASSQTSGSRVEQFF; CDR3nt: TGCGCCAGCAGCCAGACTAGCGGGAGCAGAGTTGAGCAGTTCTTC
j_gene: TRBJ2-1; abundance: few; d_gene: TRBD2; v_gene: TRBV4-1; CDR3aa: CASRPSPGLAGQQFF; CDR3nt: TGCGCCAGCAGACCATCTCCGGGACTAGCGGGGCAGCAGTTCTTC
j_gene: TRBJ1-4; abundance: .; d_gene: .; v_gene: TRBV5-6; CDR3aa: CASSTSRTAYNEKLFF; CDR3nt: TGTGCCAGCAGCACCAGCCGGACAGCCTACAATGAAAAACTGTTTTTT
j_gene: TRBJ2-5; abundance: .; d_gene: .; v_gene: TRBV11-2; CDR3aa: CASSTTQQFGGQETQYF; CDR3nt: TGTGCCAGCAGCACCACGCAGCAGTTTGGGGGCCAAGAGACCCAGTACTTC
j_gene: TRBJ2-7; abundance: .; d_gene: TRBD1; v_gene: TRBV7-6; CDR3aa: CASSARQGQGYEQYF; CDR3nt: TGTGCCAGCAGCGCAAGGCAGGGACAGGGCTACGAGCAGTACTTC
j_gene: TRBJ2-4; abundance: .; d_gene: TRBD2; v_gene: TRBV7-9; CDR3aa: CASSLAGARGDIQYF; CDR3nt: TGTGCCAGCAGCTTAGCAGGGGCGCGGGGGGACATTCAGTACTTC
j_gene: TRBJ1-2; abundance: .; d_gene: TRBD1; v_gene: TRBV6-5; CDR3aa: CAIRQGQGANYGYTF; CDR3nt: TGTGCCATCCGACAGGGGCAGGGGGCTAACTATGGCTACACCTTC
j_gene: TRBJ2-3; abundance: .; d_gene: .; v_gene: TRBV18; CDR3aa: CATAQVAATDTQYF; CDR3nt: TGTGCCACAGCACAGGTGGCAGCCACAGATACGCAGTATTTT
j_gene: TRBJ1-2; abundance: few; d_gene: TRBD1; v_gene: TRBV19; CDR3aa: CASNLGPDRRYYGYTF; CDR3nt: TGTGCCAGTAATCTGGGACCGGACAGGCGCTACTATGGCTACACCTTC
j_gene: TRBJ2-5; abundance: once; d_gene: TRBD1; v_gene: TRBV7-9; CDR3aa: CASSTGRTGLQETQYF; CDR3nt: TGTGCCAGCAGCACCGGGCGGACAGGGCTACAAGAGACCCAGTACTTC
j_gene: TRBJ2-5; abundance: .; d_gene: TRBD2; v_gene: TRBV4-1; CDR3aa: CASSRVDPHISSGSKETQYF; CDR3nt: TGCGCCAGCAGCCGGGTAGACCCACACATTTCAAGCGGGAGTAAAGAGACCCAGTACTTC
j_gene: TRBJ1-1; abundance: few; d_gene: .; v_gene: TRBV14; CDR3aa: CASSRVGTNTEAFF; CDR3nt: TGTGCCAGCAGCCGAGTAGGGACGAACACTGAAGCTTTCTTT
j_gene: TRBJ1-3; abundance: once; d_gene: .; v_gene: TRBV28; CDR3aa: CASSSPDRWSGNTIYF; CDR3nt: TGTGCCAGCAGCTCCCCGGACAGATGGTCTGGAAACACCATATATTTT
j_gene: TRBJ1-6; abundance: .; d_gene: TRBD1; v_gene: TRBV6-5; CDR3aa: CASSPTRTGTPLHF; CDR3nt: TGTGCCAGCAGTCCCACTCGGACAGGTACACCCCTCCACTTT
j_gene: TRBJ2-3; abundance: few; d_gene: TRBD1; v_gene: TRBV5-1; CDR3aa: CASTHLGQGAEDTQYF; CDR3nt: TGCGCCAGCACCCACCTGGGACAGGGGGCGGAAGATACGCAGTATTTT
j_gene: TRBJ2-2; abundance: .; d_gene: .; v_gene: TRBV5-1; CDR3aa: CASKDFRDTGELFF; CDR3nt: TGCGCCAGCAAGGATTTCAGAGACACCGGGGAGCTGTTTTTT
j_gene: TRBJ2-7; abundance: .; d_gene: TRBD2; v_gene: TRBV28; CDR3aa: CASSPFRLAGVDEQYF; CDR3nt: TGTGCCAGCAGTCCATTCAGGCTAGCGGGAGTGGATGAGCAGTACTTC
j_gene: TRBJ1-5; abundance: .; d_gene: .; v_gene: TRBV10-3; CDR3aa: CAISEMGVNQPQHF; CDR3nt: TGTGCCATCAGTGAAATGGGGGTAAATCAGCCCCAGCATTTT
j_gene: TRBJ2-3; abundance: .; d_gene: .; v_gene: TRBV4-2; CDR3aa: CASSQGLADTQYF; CDR3nt: TGTGCCAGCAGCCAAGGTCTCGCAGATACGCAGTATTTT
j_gene: TRBJ1-6; abundance: .; d_gene: .; v_gene: TRBV5-1; CDR3aa: CASSGRNPNSPLHF; CDR3nt: TGCGCCAGCAGCGGCAGAAATCCGAATTCACCCCTCCACTTT
j_gene: TRBJ1-1; abundance: .; d_gene: .; v_gene: TRBV7-2; CDR3aa: CASSLLTEAFF; CDR3nt: TGTGCCAGCAGCCTACTCACTGAAGCTTTCTTT
j_gene: TRBJ2-3; abundance: .; d_gene: TRBD2; v_gene: TRBV7-9; CDR3aa: CASSRDGRGRGTDTQYF; CDR3nt: TGTGCCAGCAGCCGCGACGGGAGGGGTAGGGGCACAGATACGCAGTATTTT
j_gene: TRBJ2-5; abundance: .; d_gene: .; v_gene: TRBV13; CDR3aa: CASGTDQGTQYF; CDR3nt: TGTGCCAGCGGGACCGACCAGGGGACCCAGTACTTC
j_gene: TRBJ1-2; abundance: .; d_gene: .; v_gene: TRBV25-1; CDR3aa: CASSEGLRYGYTF; CDR3nt: TGTGCCAGCAGTGAGGGACTACGCTATGGCTACACCTTC
j_gene: TRBJ1-4; abundance: once; d_gene: .; v_gene: TRBV28; CDR3aa: CASSVTEAYEKLFF; CDR3nt: TGTGCCAGCAGTGTGACAGAAGCGTATGAAAAACTGTTTTTT
j_gene: TRBJ2-2; abundance: .; d_gene: .; v_gene: TRBV7-2; CDR3aa: CASSLVSWGTGELFF; CDR3nt: TGTGCCAGCAGCTTAGTTAGTTGGGGCACCGGGGAGCTGTTTTTT
j_gene: TRBJ1-5; abundance: few; d_gene: TRBD1; v_gene: TRBV7-2; CDR3aa: CASRTYHSGTGSQPQHF; CDR3nt: TGTGCCAGCAGGACGTATCATTCCGGGACAGGGAGCCAGCCCCAGCATTTT
j_gene: TRBJ2-5; abundance: .; d_gene: .; v_gene: TRBV7-9; CDR3aa: CASSLSRRPLGETQYF; CDR3nt: TGTGCCAGCAGCTTATCAAGACGGCCGCTTGGGGAGACCCAGTACTTC
j_gene: TRBJ2-7; abundance: .; d_gene: .; v_gene: TRBV28; CDR3aa: CASSLTSPEQYF; CDR3nt: TGTGCCAGCAGTCTAACTAGTCCCGAGCAGTACTTC
j_gene: TRBJ1-1; abundance: few; d_gene: .; v_gene: TRBV9; CDR3aa: CASSVATKTEAFF; CDR3nt: TGTGCCAGCAGCGTAGCTACCAAGACTGAAGCTTTCTTT
j_gene: TRBJ2-7; abundance: .; d_gene: TRBD2; v_gene: TRBV29-1; CDR3aa: CSVTLAGGPSVQYF; CDR3nt: TGCAGCGTTACCCTGGCGGGAGGGCCCTCAGTGCAGTACTTC
j_gene: TRBJ1-2; abundance: .; d_gene: .; v_gene: TRBV7-3; CDR3aa: CASSLGKFGDGYTF; CDR3nt: TGTGCCAGCAGCTTAGGGAAATTTGGGGATGGCTACACCTTC
j_gene: TRBJ2-5; abundance: .; d_gene: .; v_gene: TRBV9; CDR3aa: CASSVGGSGETQYF; CDR3nt: TGTGCCAGCAGCGTAGGCGGGTCGGGAGAGACCCAGTACTTC